The T cell receptor (beta chain) described here comes from a study of OX40 agonist ivuxolimab in advanced cancers. In the study overall: Given to patients was ivuxolimab, an agonistic anti-OX40 (CD134) antibody. Study-level points and caveats: Among the lowest peripheral clonal expansion occurred in 0.1-3.0 mg/kg partial responders.

Concerning this clone: Its antigen is as yet unknown.

Sequencing used immunoSEQ multiplex PCR; TCRdb keeps in-frame clones, though not all of them. The profile covers approximately 65,000 clones, with approximately 89% appearing a single time and 1% to 1.2% taken by the ten largest. The V and J ends lost 3 bases and 3 bases respectively, with 9 bases between them. Germline V gene lookup returns CDR1 MNHNS and CDR2 SASEGT. The CDR3 contains 15 residues. Sequencing was performed on CD4+ or CD8+ T cells sorted from blood, taken in a trial of the OX40 agonist ivuxolimab. The sequence derives from an adult with an advanced solid tumor such as melanoma, head and neck, liver or kidney cancer. The chain has TRBV6-1 and TRBJ2-6; D is perhaps TRBD2 (7 bases). The CDR3 nucleotides are TGTGCCAGCAGTGAGGGGGGGCGTGGGGCCAACGTCCTGACTTTC. It translates to CASSEGGRGANVLTF.